Included here is one TCR beta chain sequence, with context. The clone's antigen remains unknown. No base quality information exists; no much larger clone differs at one position. The data belong to a study of T cells in Graves' hyperthyroidism and ophthalmopathy (dated by TCRdb to about 2019). In the study overall: Peripheral blood was sampled at the time of initial diagnosis, prior to any treatment. Following sampling, methimazole starting at 30 mg daily was given to hyperthyroidism patients, and high-dose intravenous methylprednisolone was given to ophthalmopathy patients. For training and testing, the 100 or so patients in the discovery cohort were randomly divided in a 7:3 ratio. Whether ophthalmopathy could be predicted prospectively was tested in an independent validation cohort made up of roughly 19 hyperthyroidism patients plus 17 patients who later progressed to ophthalmopathy. Thyroid tissue and blood T-cell repertoires from six Graves' hyperthyroidism patients were also compared in the study. The paper reports TCR Vbeta CDR3 sequencing of approximately 130 peripheral blood samples: 43 ophthalmopathy, roughly 74 hyperthyroidism and around 17 progressor patients. To identify distinguishing TCR V-J signatures, a discovery cohort of roughly 100 patients was used, comprising 40 to 45 with Graves' ophthalmopathy and around 57 with stable Graves' hyperthyroidism.

The TCR beta CDR3 regions were amplified from RNA transcripts. The TCR CDR3 was subjected to a first round of RT-PCR using the HTBI primer set and the Qiagen OneStep RT-PCR kit. Libraries were constructed in a second round of multiplex PCR, after which size selection and purification were performed. Libraries were sequenced paired-end with 100 bp reads on an Illumina HiSeq2000. Turning to the authors' computational methods: SOAPnuke was used to process the raw data, throwing out any read that contained adapters or uncalled bases, had a mean Phred below 15, or lacked an exact constant-primer or identifier match. COPE v1.2.5 was used to merge high-quality paired reads, and clonotypes were defined as unique nucleotide sequences. MiTCR v1.1 was used to align clonotypes to the IMGT TRBV, TRBD and TRBJ reference segments. The analysis was restricted to V-J combinations with a frequency above 0.0001, which together covered roughly 99% of the repertoires. A TCS score was defined as the ratio of F50 (clonal expansion) to E x V (chaos), with BLOSUM62-based TCRdist applied between CDR3 peptides within each V-J. Welch's t-statistics and random forest reduced 500 to 650 V-J features to 13, which were used in a naive Bayes classifier (R e1071). Using fastp trimming at Q25 and MiXCR clonotype assembly, TCRdb reanalyzed the public sequencing data and kept in-frame beta chains. CDR3 protein duplicates are merged, each entry listing the most common genes and DNA. The V and J calls come from TCRdb's annotation, not from the publication. In this sample the table shows around 700,000 distinct CDR3 sequences, about 17% of which occur a single time. The biggest ten clones account for roughly 17% of the sample.

Deletion took 3 bases off V and 4 bases off J, with a span of 24 bases between the germline ends. Looking up the germline V gene yields CDR1 MNHNS and CDR2 SASEGT. The CDR3 sequence holds 18 residues, the cysteine and phenylalanine included. Only the CDR3 portion is preserved as DNA: 54 bases, with reading frame beginning at the first base. Hyperthyroidism patients were aged 18 to 65 years and newly diagnosed, with disease duration of less than 2 months. Exclusion was applied to patients with uncontrolled infections, other autoimmune diseases, pregnancy or lactation. Clinical symptoms, serum thyroxine and TRAb, thyroid ultrasound, and orbital computed tomography formed the basis for the diagnoses. For progressor patients, blood was drawn at the first diagnosis of hyperthyroidism, before any ophthalmopathy symptoms had appeared. PBMCs were separated from roughly 10 ml of fresh peripheral blood using Ficoll-Paque density gradient centrifugation. Progressor patients were defined as those initially diagnosed with Graves' hyperthyroidism in whom ophthalmopathy developed during follow-up. Total RNA was extracted with Trizol reagent, and quality was checked on an Agilent 2100 Bioanalyzer.

Here is what the overall study found, with its caveats: A model built on a 13 V-J signature distinguished ophthalmopathy from stable hyperthyroidism, reaching around 88% sensitivity and 81.08% specificity in cross-validation and 80%/75% in testing. Most expanded thyroid clonotypes (frequency above 0.001) were also found in blood, which suggests that blood repertoires may mirror thyroid immune responses. In validation, the model predicted progression to ophthalmopathy with roughly 70% sensitivity and 72.22% specificity, a median of about 6 months before onset. No statistical method was used to set the sample size in advance, and investigators knew the group allocation.

This clonotype originated in a woman in her forties or fifties with Graves' hyperthyroidism that later progressed to Graves' ophthalmopathy. Material: blood. The chain couples TRBV6-1 to TRBJ1-2; the D gene is not confidently resolved. DNA sequence: TGTGCCAGCAGTGATGCCGGAAAGGGAGCCGCCTTTGGCTATGGCTACACCTTC. Translated, this is CASSDAGKGAAFGYGYTF.